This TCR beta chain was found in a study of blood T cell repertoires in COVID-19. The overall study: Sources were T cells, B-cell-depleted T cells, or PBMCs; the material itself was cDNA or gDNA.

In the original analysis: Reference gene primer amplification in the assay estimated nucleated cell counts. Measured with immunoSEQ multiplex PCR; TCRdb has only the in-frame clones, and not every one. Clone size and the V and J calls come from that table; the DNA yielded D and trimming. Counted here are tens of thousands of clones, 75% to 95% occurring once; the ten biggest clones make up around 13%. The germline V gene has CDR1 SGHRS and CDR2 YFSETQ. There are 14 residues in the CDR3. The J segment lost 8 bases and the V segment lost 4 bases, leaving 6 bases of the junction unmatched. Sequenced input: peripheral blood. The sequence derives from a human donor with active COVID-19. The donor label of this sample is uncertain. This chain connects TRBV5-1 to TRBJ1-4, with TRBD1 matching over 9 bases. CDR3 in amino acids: CASSLSTGGEKLFF. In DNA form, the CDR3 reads TGCGCCAGCAGCCTATCGACAGGGGGAGAAAAACTGTTTTTT.